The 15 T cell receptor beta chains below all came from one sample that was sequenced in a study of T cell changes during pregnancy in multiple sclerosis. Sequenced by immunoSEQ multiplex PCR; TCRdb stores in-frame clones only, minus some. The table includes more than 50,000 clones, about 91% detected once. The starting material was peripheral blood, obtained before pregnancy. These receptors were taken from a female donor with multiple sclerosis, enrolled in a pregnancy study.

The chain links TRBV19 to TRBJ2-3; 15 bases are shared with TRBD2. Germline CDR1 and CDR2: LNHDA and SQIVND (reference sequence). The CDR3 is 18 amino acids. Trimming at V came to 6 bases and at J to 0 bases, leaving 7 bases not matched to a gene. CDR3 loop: CASSLGLAGGRSTDTQYF. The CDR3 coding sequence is TGTGCCAGTAGCCTCGGACTAGCGGGGGGGCGGAGCACAGATACGCAGTATTTT.

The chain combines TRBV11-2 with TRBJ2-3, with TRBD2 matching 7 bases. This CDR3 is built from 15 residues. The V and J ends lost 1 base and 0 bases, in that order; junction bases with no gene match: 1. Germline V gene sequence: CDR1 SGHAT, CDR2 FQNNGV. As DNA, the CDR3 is TGTGCCAGCAGCTTAGCGGGGGGAAGCACAGATACGCAGTATTTT. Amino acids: CASSLAGGSTDTQYF.

This CDR3 is CASSPTGHYGYTF. CDR3 in DNA: TGTGCCAGCAGCCCGACAGGGCACTATGGCTACACCTTC. The V call is TRBV9, the J call TRBJ1-2; 7 bases agree with TRBD1. Germline loops: CDR1 SGDLS, CDR2 YYNGEE. This CDR3 is 13 amino acids long. Germline trimming cut 4 bases from V and 3 bases from J; bases unmatched to any gene: 3. The full variable domain, in which reference TRBV9 and TRBJ1-2 provide the parts outside the CDR3, is DSGVTQTPKHLITATGQRVTLRCSPRSGDLSVYWYQQSLDQGLQFLIQYYNGEERAKGNILERFSAQQFPDLHSELNLSSLELGDSALYFCASSPTGHYGYTFGSGTRLTVV.

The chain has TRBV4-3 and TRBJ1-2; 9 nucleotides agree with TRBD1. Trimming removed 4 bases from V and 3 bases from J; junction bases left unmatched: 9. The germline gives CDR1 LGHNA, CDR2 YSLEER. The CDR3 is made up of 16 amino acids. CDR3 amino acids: CASSPGTGTFYYGYTF. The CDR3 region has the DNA TGCGCCAGCAGCCCCGGGACAGGGACGTTCTACTATGGCTACACCTTC.

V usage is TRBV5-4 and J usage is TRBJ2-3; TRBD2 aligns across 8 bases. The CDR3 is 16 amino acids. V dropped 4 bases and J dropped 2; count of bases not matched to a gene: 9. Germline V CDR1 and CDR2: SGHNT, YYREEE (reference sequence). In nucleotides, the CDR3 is TGTGCCAGCAGCACCAAGCGGGGGCGGGTCACAGATACGCAGTATTTT. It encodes CASSTKRGRVTDTQYF. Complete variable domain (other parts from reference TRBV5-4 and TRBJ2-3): ETGVTQSPTHLIKTRGQQVTLRCSSQSGHNTVSWYQQALGQGPQFIFQYYREEENGRGNFPPRFSGLQFPNYSSELNVNALELDDSALYLCASSTKRGRVTDTQYFGPGTRLTVL.

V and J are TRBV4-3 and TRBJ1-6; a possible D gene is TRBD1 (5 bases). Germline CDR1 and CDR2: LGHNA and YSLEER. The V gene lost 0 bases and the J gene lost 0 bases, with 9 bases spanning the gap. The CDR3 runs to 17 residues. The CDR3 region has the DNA TGCGCCAGCAGCCAAGATCGGGGGAGCTCCTATAATTCACCCCTCCACTTT. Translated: CASSQDRGSSYNSPLHF.

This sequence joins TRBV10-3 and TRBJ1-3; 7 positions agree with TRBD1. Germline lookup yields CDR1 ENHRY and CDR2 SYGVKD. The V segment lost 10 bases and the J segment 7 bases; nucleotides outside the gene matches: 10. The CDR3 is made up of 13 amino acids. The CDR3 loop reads CASRDRVWNTIYF. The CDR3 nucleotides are TGTGCCAGCCGTGACAGGGTTTGGAACACCATATATTTT.

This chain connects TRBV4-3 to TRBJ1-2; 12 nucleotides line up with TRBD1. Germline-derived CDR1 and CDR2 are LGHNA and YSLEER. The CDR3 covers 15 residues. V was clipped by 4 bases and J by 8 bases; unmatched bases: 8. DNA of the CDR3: TGCGCCAGCAGCCCCGGGACAGGGGGCGCTTGGGGCTACACCTTC. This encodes CASSPGTGGAWGYTF.

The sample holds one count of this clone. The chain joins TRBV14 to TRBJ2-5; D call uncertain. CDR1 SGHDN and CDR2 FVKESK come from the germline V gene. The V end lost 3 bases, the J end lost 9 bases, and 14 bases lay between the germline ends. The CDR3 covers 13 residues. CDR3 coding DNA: TGTGCCAGCAGCCAGTCTGGCTCATCTCCCCAGTACTTC. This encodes CASSQSGSSPQYF.

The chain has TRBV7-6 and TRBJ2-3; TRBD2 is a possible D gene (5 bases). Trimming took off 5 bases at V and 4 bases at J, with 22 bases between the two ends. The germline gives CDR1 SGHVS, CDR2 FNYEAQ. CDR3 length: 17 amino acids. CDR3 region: CASSTHTRAEGPDTQYF. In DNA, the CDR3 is TGTGCCAGCAGCACCCACACGCGGGCAGAGGGCCCAGATACGCAGTATTTT. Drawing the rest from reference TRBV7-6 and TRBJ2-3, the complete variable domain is GAGVSQSPRYKVTKRGQDVALRCDPISGHVSLYWYRQALGQGPEFLTYFNYEAQQDKSGLPNDRFSAERPEGSISTLTIQRTEQRDSAMYRCASSTHTRAEGPDTQYFGPGTRLTVL.

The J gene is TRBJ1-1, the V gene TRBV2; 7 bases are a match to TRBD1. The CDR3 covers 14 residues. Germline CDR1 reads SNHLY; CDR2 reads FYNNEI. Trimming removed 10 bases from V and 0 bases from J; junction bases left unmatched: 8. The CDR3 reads CATRQGVMNTEAFF. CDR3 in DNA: TGTGCCACCCGACAGGGTGTCATGAACACTGAAGCTTTCTTT.

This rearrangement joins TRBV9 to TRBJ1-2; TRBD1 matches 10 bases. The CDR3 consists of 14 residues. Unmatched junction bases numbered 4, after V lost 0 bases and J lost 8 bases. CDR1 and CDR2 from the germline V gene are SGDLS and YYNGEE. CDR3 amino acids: CASSVVGQGRGYTF. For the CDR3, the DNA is TGTGCCAGCAGCGTAGTGGGACAGGGGAGGGGCTACACCTTC.

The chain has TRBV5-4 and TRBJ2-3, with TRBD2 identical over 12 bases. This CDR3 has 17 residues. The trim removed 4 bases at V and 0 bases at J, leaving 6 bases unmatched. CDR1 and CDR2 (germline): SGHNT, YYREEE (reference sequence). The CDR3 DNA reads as TGTGCCAGCAGCGGCGGACTAGCGGGGCCTAGCACAGATACGCAGTATTTT. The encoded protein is CASSGGLAGPSTDTQYF.

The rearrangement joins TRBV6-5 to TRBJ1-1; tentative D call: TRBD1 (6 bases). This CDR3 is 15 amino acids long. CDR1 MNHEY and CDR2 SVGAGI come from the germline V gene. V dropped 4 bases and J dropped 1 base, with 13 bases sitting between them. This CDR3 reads CASSSPGQRNTEAFF. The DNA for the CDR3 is TGTGCCAGCAGTTCCCCGGGACAAAGGAACACTGAAGCTTTCTTT.

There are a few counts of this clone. The CDR3 sequence: CASSMNKRPNQPQHF. CDR3 coding DNA: TGTGCCAGTAGTATGAACAAACGCCCAAATCAGCCCCAGCATTTT. The genes are TRBV19 and TRBJ1-5; D unresolved. V dropped 3 bases and J dropped 4 bases, with 13 bases sitting between them. This CDR3 is built from 15 residues. Per germline, CDR1 LNHDA and CDR2 SQIVND (reference sequence).